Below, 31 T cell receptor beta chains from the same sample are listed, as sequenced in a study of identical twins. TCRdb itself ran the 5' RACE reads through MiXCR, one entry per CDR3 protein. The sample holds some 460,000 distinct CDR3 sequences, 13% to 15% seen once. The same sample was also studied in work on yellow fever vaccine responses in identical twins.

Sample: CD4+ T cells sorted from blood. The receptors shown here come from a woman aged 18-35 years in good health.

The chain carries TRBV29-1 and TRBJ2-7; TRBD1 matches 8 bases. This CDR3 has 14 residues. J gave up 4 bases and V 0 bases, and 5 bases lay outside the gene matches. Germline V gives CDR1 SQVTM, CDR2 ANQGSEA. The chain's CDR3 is CSVEDPRGRYEQYF. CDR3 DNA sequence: TGCAGCGTTGAAGATCCCAGGGGGCGGTACGAGCAGTACTTC.

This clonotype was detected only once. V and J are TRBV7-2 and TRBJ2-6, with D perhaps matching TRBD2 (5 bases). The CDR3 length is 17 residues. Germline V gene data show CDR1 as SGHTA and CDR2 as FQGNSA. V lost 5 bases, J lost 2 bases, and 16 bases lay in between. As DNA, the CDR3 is TGTGCCAGCAGCCCGGGGTTGGCCGGCCCTGGGGCCAACGTCCTGACTTTC. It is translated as CASSPGLAGPGANVLTF.

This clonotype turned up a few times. Here the CDR3 reads CASTTGTLNTGELFF. CDR3 in DNA: TGTGCCAGCACCACAGGGACATTGAACACCGGGGAGCTGTTTTTT. The chain links TRBV28 to TRBJ2-2, with D perhaps matching TRBD1 (6 bases). The CDR3 is made up of 15 amino acids. CDR1 is MDHEN, CDR2 SYDVKM, per germline. V lost 7 bases and J 1 base, leaving 13 bases between the germline ends.

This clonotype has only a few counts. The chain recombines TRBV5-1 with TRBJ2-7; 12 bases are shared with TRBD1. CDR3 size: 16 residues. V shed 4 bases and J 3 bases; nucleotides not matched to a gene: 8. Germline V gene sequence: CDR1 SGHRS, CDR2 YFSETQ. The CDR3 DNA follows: TGCGCCAGCAGCGGGACAGGGGGCTACCCTAGCTACGAGCAGTACTTC. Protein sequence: CASSGTGGYPSYEQYF.

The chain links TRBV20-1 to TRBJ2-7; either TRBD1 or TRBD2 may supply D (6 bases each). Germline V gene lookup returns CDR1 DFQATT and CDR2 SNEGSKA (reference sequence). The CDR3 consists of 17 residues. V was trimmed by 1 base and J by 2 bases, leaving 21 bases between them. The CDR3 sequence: CSARGRGAGGLTYEQYF. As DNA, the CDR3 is TGCAGTGCTAGAGGGAGAGGGGCTGGGGGGCTTACCTACGAGCAGTACTTC.

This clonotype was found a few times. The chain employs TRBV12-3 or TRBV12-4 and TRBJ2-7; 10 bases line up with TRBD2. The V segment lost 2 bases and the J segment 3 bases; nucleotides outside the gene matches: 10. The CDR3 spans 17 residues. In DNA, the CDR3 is TGTGCCAGCAGTTTACGGACTAGCGGCACTCCGTTCTACGAGCAGTACTTC. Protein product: CASSLRTSGTPFYEQYF.

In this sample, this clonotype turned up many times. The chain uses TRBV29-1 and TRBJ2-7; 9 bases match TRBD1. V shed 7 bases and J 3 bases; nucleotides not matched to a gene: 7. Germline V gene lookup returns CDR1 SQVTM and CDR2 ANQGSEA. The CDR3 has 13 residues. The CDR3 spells CSAGTGTSYEQYF. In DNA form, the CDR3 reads TGCAGCGCTGGGACAGGGACCAGCTACGAGCAGTACTTC.

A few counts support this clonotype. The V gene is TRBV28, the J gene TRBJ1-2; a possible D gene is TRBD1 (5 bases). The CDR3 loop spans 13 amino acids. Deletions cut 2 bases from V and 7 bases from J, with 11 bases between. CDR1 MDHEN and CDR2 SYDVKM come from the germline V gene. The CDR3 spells CASSLVPGGGYTF. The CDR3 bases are TGTGCCAGCAGTTTAGTTCCTGGGGGTGGCTACACCTTC.

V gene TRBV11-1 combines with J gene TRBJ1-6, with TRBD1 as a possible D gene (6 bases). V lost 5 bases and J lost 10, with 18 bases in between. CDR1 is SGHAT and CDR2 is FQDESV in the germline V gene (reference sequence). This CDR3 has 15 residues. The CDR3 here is CASSPGPGAESPLHF. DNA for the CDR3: TGTGCCAGCAGCCCGGGGCCGGGGGCGGAATCACCCCTCCACTTT. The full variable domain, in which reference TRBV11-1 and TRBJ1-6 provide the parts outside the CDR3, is EAEVAQSPRYKITEKSQAVAFWCDPISGHATLYWYRQILGQGPELLVQFQDESVVDDSQLPKDRFSAERLKGVDSTLKIQPAELGDSAMYLCASSPGPGAESPLHFGNGTRLTVT.

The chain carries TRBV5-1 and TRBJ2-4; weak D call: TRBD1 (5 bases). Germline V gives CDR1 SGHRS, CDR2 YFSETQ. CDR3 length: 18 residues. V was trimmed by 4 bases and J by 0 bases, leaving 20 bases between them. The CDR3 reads CASSLVTQGKGAKNIQYF. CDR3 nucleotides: TGCGCCAGCAGCCTAGTAACCCAGGGCAAAGGAGCCAAAAACATTCAGTACTTC.

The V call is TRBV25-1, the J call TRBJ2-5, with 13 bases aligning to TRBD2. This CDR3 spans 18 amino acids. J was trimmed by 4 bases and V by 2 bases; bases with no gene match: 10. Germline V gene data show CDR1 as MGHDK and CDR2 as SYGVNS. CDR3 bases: TGTGCCAGCAGTGAAGTACTAGCGGGAGGGCCTGTCGCAGAGACCCAGTACTTC. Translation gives CASSEVLAGGPVAETQYF.

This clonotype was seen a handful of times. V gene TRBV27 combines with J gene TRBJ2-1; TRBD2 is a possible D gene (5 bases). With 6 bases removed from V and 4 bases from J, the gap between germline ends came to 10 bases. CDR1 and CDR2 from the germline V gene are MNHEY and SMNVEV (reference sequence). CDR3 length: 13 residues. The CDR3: CASSREFYNEQFF. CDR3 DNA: TGTGCCAGCAGCCGGGAATTTTACAATGAGCAGTTCTTC.

DNA for the CDR3: TGTGCCAGCAGCTTGCATAGCGGGGGATCCTACGAGCAGTACTTC. Protein: CASSLHSGGSYEQYF. The chain is built from TRBV7-2 and TRBJ2-7; 9 positions match TRBD2. The CDR3 runs to 15 residues. V lost 3 bases, J lost 1 base, and 4 bases stayed unmatched. From germline, CDR1 is SGHTA and CDR2 FQGNSA. Full variable domain (outside the CDR3, taken from reference TRBV7-2 and TRBJ2-7): GAGVSQSPSNKVTEKGKDVELRCDPISGHTALYWYRQSLGQGLEFLIYFQGNSAPDKSGLPSDRFSAERTGGSVSTLTIQRTQQEDSAVYLCASSLHSGGSYEQYFGPGTRLTVT.

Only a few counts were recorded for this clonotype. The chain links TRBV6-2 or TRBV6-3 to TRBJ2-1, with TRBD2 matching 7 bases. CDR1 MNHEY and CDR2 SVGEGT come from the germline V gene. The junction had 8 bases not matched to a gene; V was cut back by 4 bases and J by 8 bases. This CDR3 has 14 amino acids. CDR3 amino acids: CASSSEGLIDEQFF. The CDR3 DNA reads TGTGCCAGCAGTTCGGAGGGACTAATAGATGAGCAGTTCTTC.

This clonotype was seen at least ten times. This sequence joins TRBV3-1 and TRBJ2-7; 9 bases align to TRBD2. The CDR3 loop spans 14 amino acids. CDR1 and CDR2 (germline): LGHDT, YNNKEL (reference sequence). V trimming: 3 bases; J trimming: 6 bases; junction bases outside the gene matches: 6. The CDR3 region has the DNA TGTGCCAGCAGCCAGCGCGGACTAGCGCGCGAGCAGTACTTC. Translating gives CASSQRGLAREQYF.

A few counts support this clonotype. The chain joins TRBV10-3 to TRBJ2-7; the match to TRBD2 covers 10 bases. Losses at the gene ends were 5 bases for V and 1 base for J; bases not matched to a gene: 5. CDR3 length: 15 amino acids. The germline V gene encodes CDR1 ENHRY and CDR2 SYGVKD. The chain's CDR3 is CAISPASGGSYEQYF. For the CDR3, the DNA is TGTGCCATCAGTCCAGCTAGCGGGGGTTCCTACGAGCAGTACTTC.

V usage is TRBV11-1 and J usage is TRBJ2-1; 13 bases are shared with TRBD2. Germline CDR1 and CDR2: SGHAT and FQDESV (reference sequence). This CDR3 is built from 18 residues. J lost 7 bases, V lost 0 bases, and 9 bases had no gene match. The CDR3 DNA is TGTGCCAGCAGCTTAGCCTCAGGACTAGCGGGAGTTCCGAATGAGCAGTTCTTC. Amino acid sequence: CASSLASGLAGVPNEQFF.

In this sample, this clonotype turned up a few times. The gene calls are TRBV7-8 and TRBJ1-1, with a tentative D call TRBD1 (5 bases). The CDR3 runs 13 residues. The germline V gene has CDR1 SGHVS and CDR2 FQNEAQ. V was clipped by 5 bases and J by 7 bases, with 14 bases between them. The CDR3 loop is CASSPGVRGEAFF. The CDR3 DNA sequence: TGTGCCAGCAGCCCTGGGGTGAGGGGTGAAGCTTTCTTT.

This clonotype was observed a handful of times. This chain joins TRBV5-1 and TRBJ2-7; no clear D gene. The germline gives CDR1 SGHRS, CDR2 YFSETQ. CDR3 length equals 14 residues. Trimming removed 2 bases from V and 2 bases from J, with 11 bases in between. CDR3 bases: TGCGCCAGCAGCTTCATACCCGGCCCCTACGAGCAGTACTTC. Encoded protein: CASSFIPGPYEQYF.

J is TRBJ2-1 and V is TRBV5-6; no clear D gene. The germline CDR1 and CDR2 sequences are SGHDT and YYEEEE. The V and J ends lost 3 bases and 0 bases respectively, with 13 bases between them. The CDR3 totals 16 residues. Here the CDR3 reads CASSSPAASSYNEQFF. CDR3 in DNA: TGTGCCAGCAGCTCTCCCGCGGCGAGCTCCTACAATGAGCAGTTCTTC.

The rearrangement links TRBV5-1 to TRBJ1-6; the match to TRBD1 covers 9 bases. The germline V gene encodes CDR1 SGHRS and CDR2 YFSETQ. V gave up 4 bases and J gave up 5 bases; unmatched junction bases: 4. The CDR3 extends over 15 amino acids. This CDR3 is CASSLTGGNNSPLHF. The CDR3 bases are TGCGCCAGCAGCCTGACAGGGGGTAATAATTCACCCCTCCACTTT.

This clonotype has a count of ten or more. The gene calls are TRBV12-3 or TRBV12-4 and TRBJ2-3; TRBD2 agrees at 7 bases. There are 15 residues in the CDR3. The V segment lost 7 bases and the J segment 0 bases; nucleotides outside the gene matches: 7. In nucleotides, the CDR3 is TGTGCCAGCACCGTCAGCGGGGCTAGCACAGATACGCAGTATTTT. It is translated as CASTVSGASTDTQYF.

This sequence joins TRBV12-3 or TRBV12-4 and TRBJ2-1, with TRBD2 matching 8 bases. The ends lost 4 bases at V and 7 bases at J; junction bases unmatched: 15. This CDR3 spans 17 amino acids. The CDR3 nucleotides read TGTGCCAGCAGTTCCACGGGGGGGGGCCTCCCCAGAAATGAGCAGTTCTTC. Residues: CASSSTGGGLPRNEQFF.

The CDR3 loop is CATLRPGGDTQYF. Here the CDR3 DNA reads TGTGCCACCCTCCGGCCGGGCGGGGATACGCAGTATTTT. This sequence joins TRBV13 and TRBJ2-3; maybe TRBD2 (5 bases). Germline lookup yields CDR1 PRHDT and CDR2 FYEKMQ (reference sequence). The V end lost 10 bases, the J end lost 6 bases, and 17 bases lay between the germline ends. The CDR3 length is 13 residues.

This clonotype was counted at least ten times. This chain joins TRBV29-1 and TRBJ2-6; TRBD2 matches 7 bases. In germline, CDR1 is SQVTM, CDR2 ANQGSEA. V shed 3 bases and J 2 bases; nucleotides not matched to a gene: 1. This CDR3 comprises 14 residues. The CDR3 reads CSVEGGTGANVLTF. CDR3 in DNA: TGCAGCGTTGAGGGGGGGACTGGGGCCAACGTCCTGACTTTC.

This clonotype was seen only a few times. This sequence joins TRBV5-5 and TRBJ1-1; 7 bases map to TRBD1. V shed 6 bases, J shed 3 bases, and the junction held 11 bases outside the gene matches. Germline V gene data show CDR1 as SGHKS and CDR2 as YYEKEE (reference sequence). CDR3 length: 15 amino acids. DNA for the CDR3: TGTGCCAGCAAGAGACAGGGCCCTTTGGACACTGAAGCTTTCTTT. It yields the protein CASKRQGPLDTEAFF.

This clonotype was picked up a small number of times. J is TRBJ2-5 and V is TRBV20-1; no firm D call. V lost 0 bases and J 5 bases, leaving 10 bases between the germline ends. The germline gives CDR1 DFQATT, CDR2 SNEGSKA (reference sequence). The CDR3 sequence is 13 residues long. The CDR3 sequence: CSARDFSGETQYF. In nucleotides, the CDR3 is TGCAGTGCTAGAGATTTCTCTGGGGAGACCCAGTACTTC.

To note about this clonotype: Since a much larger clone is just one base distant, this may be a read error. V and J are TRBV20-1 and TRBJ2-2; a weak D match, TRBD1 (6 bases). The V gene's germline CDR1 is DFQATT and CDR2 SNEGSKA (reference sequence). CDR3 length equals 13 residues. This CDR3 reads CSARQTGTGEQFF. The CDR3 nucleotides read TGCAGTGCTAGACAGACAGGCACCGGGGAGCAGTTTTTT.

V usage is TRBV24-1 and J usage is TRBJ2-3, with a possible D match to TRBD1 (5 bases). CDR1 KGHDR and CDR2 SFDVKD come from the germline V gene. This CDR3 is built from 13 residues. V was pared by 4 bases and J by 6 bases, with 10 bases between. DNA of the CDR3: TGTGCCACCAGTGACCCTGGGGCGGATACGCAGTATTTT. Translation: CATSDPGADTQYF.

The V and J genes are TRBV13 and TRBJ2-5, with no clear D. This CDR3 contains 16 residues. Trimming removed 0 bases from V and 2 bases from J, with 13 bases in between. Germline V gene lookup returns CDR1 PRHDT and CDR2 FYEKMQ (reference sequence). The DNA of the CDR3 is TGTGCCAGCAGCTTAGGTTTAGACAACCGACAAGAGACCCAGTACTTC. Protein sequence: CASSLGLDNRQETQYF.

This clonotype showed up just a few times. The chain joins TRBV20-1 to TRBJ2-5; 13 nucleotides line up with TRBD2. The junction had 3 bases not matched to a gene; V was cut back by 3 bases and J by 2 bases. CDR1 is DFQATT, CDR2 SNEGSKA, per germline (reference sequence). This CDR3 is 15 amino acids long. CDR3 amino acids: CSARGTSGKQETQYF. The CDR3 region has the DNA TGCAGTGCTAGGGGGACTAGCGGGAAACAAGAGACCCAGTACTTC.